The entry below describes one TCR beta chain. The sample is drawn from a study of blood T cell repertoires in COVID-19. About the study: Acute and convalescent COVID-19 samples came from the United States, Italy and Spain. Sources were T cells, B-cell-depleted T cells, or PBMCs; the material itself was cDNA or gDNA.

Sequenced by immunoSEQ multiplex PCR; TCRdb stores in-frame clones only, minus some. The table includes some 180,000 clones, about 87% detected once. Enrolled during active infection, Seattle patients were then followed longitudinally. The TCR was taken from a woman older than 75 with COVID-19, enrolled during active disease. Sequencing was carried out using peripheral blood.

The CDR3 sequence: CASSPRLAGVFNEQFF. CDR3 in DNA: TGTGCCAGTAGTCCGCGACTAGCGGGAGTTTTCAATGAGCAGTTCTTC. The V gene is TRBV19, the J gene TRBJ2-1; 12 bases agree with TRBD2. V shed 5 bases, J shed 6 bases, and the junction held 8 bases outside the gene matches. This CDR3 spans 16 amino acids. Germline lookup yields CDR1 LNHDA and CDR2 SQIVND (reference sequence). Complete variable domain (other parts from reference TRBV19 and TRBJ2-1): DGGITQSPKYLFRKEGQNVTLSCEQNLNHDAMYWYRQDPGQGLRLIYYSQIVNDFQKGDIAEGYSVSREKKESFPLTVTSAQKNPTAFYLCASSPRLAGVFNEQFFGPGTRLTVL.